The 11 T cell receptor beta chains presented below share a single source sample, sequenced in a study of blood T cell repertoires in COVID-19. Assay: immunoSEQ multiplex PCR; the TCRdb copy retains only in-frame clones and omits some. The sample consists of roughly 150,000 clones, roughly 80% of them appearing once. Sequenced sample: peripheral blood. The receptors stem from a man aged 55-75 years with acute or convalescent COVID-19.

This clone was found a few times. The V and J genes are TRBV11-2 and TRBJ1-4; TRBD1 aligns across 11 bases. V gave up 6 bases and J gave up 8 bases; unmatched junction bases: 8. The CDR3 loop spans 15 amino acids. Germline V gene sequence: CDR1 SGHAT, CDR2 FQNNGV. Here the CDR3 reads CASSKAGQGVEKLFF. CDR3 bases: TGTGCCAGCAGTAAAGCGGGACAGGGGGTGGAAAAACTGTTTTTT.

The gene calls are TRBV2 and TRBJ2-2, with a possible D match to TRBD1 (5 bases). This CDR3 contains 14 residues. Looked up from germline, CDR1 is SNHLY and CDR2 is FYNNEI. Trimming took off 7 bases at V and 7 bases at J, with 16 bases between the two ends. CDR3: CASNRGAAIGELFF. The CDR3 DNA follows: TGTGCCAGCAATAGGGGCGCCGCGATCGGGGAGCTGTTTTTT.

This chain links TRBV5-1 with TRBJ2-2, with 7 bases fitting TRBD1. The germline CDR1 and CDR2 sequences are SGHRS and YFSETQ. V was pared by 4 bases and J by 6 bases, with 3 bases of the junction left unmatched. The CDR3 is 13 residues long. CDR3 sequence reads: CASSRGQAGELFF. CDR3 DNA: TGCGCCAGCAGCCGTGGACAGGCCGGGGAGCTGTTTTTT.

The chain recombines TRBV2 with TRBJ1-4; D unresolved. This CDR3 spans 15 amino acids. The germline CDR1 and CDR2 sequences are SNHLY and FYNNEI. V was cut by 7 bases and J by 8 bases, with 20 bases left in between. The chain's CDR3 is CASMFLGSGYEKLFF. The DNA for the CDR3 is TGTGCCAGCATGTTTCTGGGGTCGGGATACGAAAAACTGTTTTTT.

The chain couples TRBV28 to TRBJ1-1; D gene uncertain. In germline, CDR1 is MDHEN, CDR2 SYDVKM. V was cut by 7 bases and J by 1 base, with 4 bases left in between. This CDR3 region has 11 residues. This CDR3 is CASTENTEAFF. CDR3 in DNA: TGTGCCAGCACAGAGAACACTGAAGCTTTCTTT. The full variable domain, completed using reference TRBV28 and TRBJ1-1, is DVKVTQSSRYLVKRTGEKVFLECVQDMDHENMFWYRQDPGLGLRLIYFSYDVKMKEKGDIPEGYSVSREKKERFSLILESASTNQTSMYLCASTENTEAFFGQGTRLTVV.

This clone appeared a single time. V usage is TRBV5-1 and J usage is TRBJ2-7; 9 bases map to TRBD1. Germline CDR1 is SGHRS and CDR2 is YFSETQ. This CDR3 has 14 residues. Germline trimming cut 5 bases from V and 5 bases from J; bases unmatched to any gene: 8. The CDR3 is CASSWTGAGHEQYF. CDR3 sequence (DNA): TGCGCCAGCAGTTGGACAGGGGCGGGCCACGAGCAGTACTTC.

CDR3 coding DNA: TGTGCCAGCAGTCCCCCGGGACAGGGGAACACTGAAGCTTTCTTT. It encodes CASSPPGQGNTEAFF. This chain links TRBV7-9 with TRBJ1-1, with 9 nucleotides matching TRBD1. Germline V gene lookup returns CDR1 SEHNR and CDR2 FQNEAQ (reference sequence). After removal of 6 bases from V and 1 base from J, the junction contained 6 bases not matched to a gene. The CDR3 spans 15 residues. Using reference TRBV7-9 and TRBJ1-1 for the parts outside the CDR3, the full variable domain is DTGVSQNPRHKITKRGQNVTFRCDPISEHNRLYWYRQTLGQGPEFLTYFQNEAQLEKSRLLSDRFSAERPKGSFSTLEIQRTEQGDSAMYLCASSPPGQGNTEAFFGQGTRLTVV.

Here the CDR3 reads CASSKYGGICYGYTF. The DNA of the CDR3 is TGTGCCAGCAGCAAATACGGAGGGATATGCTATGGCTACACCTTC. This chain links TRBV21-1 with TRBJ1-2. TRBV21-1 constitutes a pseudogene. CDR3 length: 15 amino acids.

The CDR3 nucleotides are TGTGCCAGCAGCGCGCAGGGTTCTCATGGCTACACCTTC. Protein product: CASSAQGSHGYTF. This chain links TRBV9 with TRBJ1-2; TRBD1 might be the D (5 bases). The length of the CDR3 is 13 residues. Looked up from germline, CDR1 is SGDLS and CDR2 is YYNGEE. V lost 3 bases and J 6 bases, leaving 12 bases between the germline ends.

The chain is built from TRBV7-6 and TRBJ1-4, with 8 bases fitting TRBD1. There are 17 residues in the CDR3. Germline V gene data show CDR1 as SGHVS and CDR2 as FNYEAQ. V lost 5 bases to trimming and J lost 0 bases; unmatched junction nucleotides: 8. The CDR3 loop is CASSEQGGRATNEKLFF. CDR3 DNA sequence: TGTGCCAGCAGCGAACAGGGGGGCAGGGCAACTAATGAAAAACTGTTTTTT.

The chain carries TRBV30 and TRBJ2-2; a weak D match, TRBD1 (5 bases). The V gene's germline CDR1 is GTSNPN and CDR2 SVGIG (reference sequence). The CDR3 is made up of 13 amino acids. The V end was cut by 3 bases, the J end by 5 bases, with 10 bases between. DNA for the CDR3: TGTGCCTGGAGACAGGTGGGGACCGGGGAGCTGTTTTTT. The encoded protein is CAWRQVGTGELFF.